This paragraph reports one TCR beta chain. The CDR3 sequence is 17 residues long. Germline V gene sequence: CDR1 LGHNA, CDR2 YNFKEQ. V lost 0 bases and J lost 0, with 13 bases in between. The sample belongs to a study of blood T cell repertoires in COVID-19. Overall study context: Sites across the United States, Italy and Spain contributed samples from acute and convalescent COVID-19. PBMCs, B-cell-depleted T cells, or T cells were the source of the cDNA or gDNA that made up the material.

Sequencing was performed with immunoSEQ multiplex PCR; in TCRdb, only in-frame clones are kept and a portion is missing. The sample lists about 180,000 clones, roughly 82% occurring once. The chain couples TRBV4-2 to TRBJ2-3; D possibly corresponds to TRBD1 (5 bases). This receptor was taken from a woman aged 25 to 39 who had recovered from COVID-19. Sequencing was carried out using PBMCs or T cells enriched from blood (not recorded which). The CDR3 reads CASSQDRGVGSTDTQYF. CDR3 nucleotide sequence: TGTGCCAGCAGCCAAGATAGGGGCGTGGGAAGCACAGATACGCAGTATTTT.